One and the same sample provided the 6 T cell receptor beta chains below, sequenced in a study of T cell responses to AZD1222 COVID-19 vaccine. Libraries were prepared by immunoSEQ multiplex PCR; TCRdb keeps only in-frame clonotypes and omits some of them. The profile shows tens of thousands of clones, roughly four fifths of them singletons. The material was peripheral blood, obtained on day 0 of AZD1222 vaccination. The receptors were sampled from an adult in good health.

This sequence joins TRBV18 and TRBJ1-2; D is uncertain. The CDR3 contains 12 residues. Germline CDR1 and CDR2: KGHSH and LQKENI. Trimming stripped 0 bases from V and 8 bases from J, with 7 bases between. The CDR3 sequence: CASSPPAGGYTF. The CDR3 DNA follows: TGTGCCAGCTCACCACCAGCCGGCGGCTACACCTTC.

This rearrangement joins TRBV29-1 to TRBJ1-2; D not certain. The germline gives CDR1 SQVTM, CDR2 ANQGSEA. V lost 1 base to trimming and J lost 2 bases, with 2 bases between them. The CDR3 is 11 residues long. The CDR3 region is CSVEANYGYTF. Here the CDR3 DNA reads TGCAGCGTTGAAGCCAACTATGGCTACACCTTC.

This clone was detected only a few times. The chain recombines TRBV14 with TRBJ2-7; a weak D match, TRBD1 (6 bases). This CDR3 is built from 16 residues. The V gene lost 0 bases and the J gene lost 7 bases, with 19 bases spanning the gap. Germline loops: CDR1 SGHDN, CDR2 FVKESK. In nucleotides, the CDR3 is TGTGCCAGCAGCCAAGATCTCGGGGACACGCCGCGGGAGCAGTACTTC. It specifies CASSQDLGDTPREQYF.

The genes are TRBV27 and TRBJ1-6, with no clear D. From germline, CDR1 is MNHEY and CDR2 SMNVEV (reference sequence). The ends were cut back, 3 bases at V and 9 bases at J, with 15 bases in the middle. CDR3 length: 15 amino acids. CDR3 sequence (DNA): TGTGCCAGCAGTTTGCGTGCACCCATTAGTTCACCCCTCCACTTT. The encoded protein is CASSLRAPISSPLHF.

This clone was recorded only once. The V call is TRBV6-6, the J call TRBJ1-1, with TRBD1 identical over 8 bases. This CDR3 spans 14 amino acids. V was pared by 6 bases and J by 4 bases, with 7 bases of the junction left unmatched. From germline, CDR1 is MNHNY and CDR2 SVGAGI (reference sequence). In DNA form, the CDR3 reads TGTGCCAGCAGCTTCACAGGGGGAGGCACTGAAGCTTTCTTT. This gives the protein CASSFTGGGTEAFF.

In this sample, this clone turned up a few times. CDR3 region: CAWSQNNEQFF. The CDR3, as DNA: TGTGCCTGGAGCCAAAACAATGAGCAGTTCTTC. The chain links TRBV30 to TRBJ2-1; D is unclear. The CDR3 is 11 residues long. CDR1 GTSNPN and CDR2 SVGIG come from the germline V gene (reference sequence). V lost 3 bases, J lost 5 bases, and 5 bases lay in between.